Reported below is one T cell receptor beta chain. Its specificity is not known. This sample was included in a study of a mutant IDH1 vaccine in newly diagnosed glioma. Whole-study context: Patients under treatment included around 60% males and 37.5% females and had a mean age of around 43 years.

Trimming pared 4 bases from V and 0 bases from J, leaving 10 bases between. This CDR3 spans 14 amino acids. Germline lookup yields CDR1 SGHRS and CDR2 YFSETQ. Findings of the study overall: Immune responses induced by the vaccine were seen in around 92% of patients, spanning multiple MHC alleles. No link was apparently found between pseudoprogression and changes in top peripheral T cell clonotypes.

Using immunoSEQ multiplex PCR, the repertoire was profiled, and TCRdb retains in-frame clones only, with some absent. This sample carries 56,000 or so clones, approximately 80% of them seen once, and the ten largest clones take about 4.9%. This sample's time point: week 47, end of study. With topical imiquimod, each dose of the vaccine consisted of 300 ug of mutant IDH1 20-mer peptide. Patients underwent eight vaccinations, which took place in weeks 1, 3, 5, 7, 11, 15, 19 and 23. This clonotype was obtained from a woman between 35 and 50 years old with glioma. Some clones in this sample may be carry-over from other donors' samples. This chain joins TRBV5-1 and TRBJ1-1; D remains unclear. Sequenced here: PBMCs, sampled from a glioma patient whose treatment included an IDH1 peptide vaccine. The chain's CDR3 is CASSLGGMNTEAFF. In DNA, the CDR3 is TGCGCCAGCAGCCTCGGAGGTATGAACACTGAAGCTTTCTTT.